A single sample is the source of the 5 T cell receptor beta chains below, sequenced in a study of vaccination effects on CD4 cells after COVID-19. Clones were sequenced by immunoSEQ multiplex PCR, and TCRdb holds only the in-frame ones, with some missing. The top ten hold approximately 11% of the sample, which has around 41,000 clones, 70% to 80% seen once. Using viral peptide pools, the ViraFEST assay grew out antigen-specific CD4+ T cells prior to sequencing. The culture ran for about 11 days, and then CD4+ T cells were isolated. According to the study, vaccine recipients showed no prior SARS-CoV-2 infection and negative nucleocapsid antibodies. No antigens are known for them. The starting material was CD4+ T cells from PBMCs cultured with SARS-CoV-2 spike peptides, obtained before COVID-19 vaccination. Receptors were obtained from a human donor who received a COVID-19 vaccine.

This clone came up a few times. V usage is TRBV5-1 and J usage is TRBJ2-1; 7 nucleotides match TRBD2. The CDR3 sequence is 14 residues long. From germline, CDR1 is SGHRS and CDR2 YFSETQ. Trimming cost V 5 bases and J 5 bases; bases outside gene matches: 7. CDR3 coding DNA: TGCGCCAGCAGTCTTGGAGGACTAGACAATGAGCAGTTCTTC. It codes for CASSLGGLDNEQFF.

This sequence joins TRBV27 and TRBJ2-1; maybe TRBD2 (5 bases). This CDR3 is built from 14 residues. From germline, CDR1 is MNHEY and CDR2 SMNVEV (reference sequence). V dropped 2 bases and J dropped 3 bases, with 8 bases sitting between them. This chain's CDR3 is CASSLRTYYNEQFF. CDR3 coding DNA: TGTGCCAGCAGTTTAAGGACTTACTACAATGAGCAGTTCTTC.

This chain links TRBV6-5 with TRBJ2-3; 10 bases agree with TRBD2. J was trimmed by 2 bases and V by 6 bases; bases with no gene match: 5. CDR3 length equals 15 residues. Germline V gene lookup returns CDR1 MNHEY and CDR2 SVGAGI. The CDR3 region is CASSLAGVFTDTQYF. The CDR3 nucleotides read TGTGCCAGCAGCCTAGCGGGGGTGTTCACAGATACGCAGTATTTT.

The chain carries TRBV3-1 (or the pseudogene TRBV3-2) and TRBJ2-4; a possible D gene is TRBD2 (7 bases). CDR1 and CDR2 (germline): LGHDT, YNNKEL (reference sequence). The ends were cut back, 5 bases at V and 6 bases at J, with 17 bases in the middle. CDR3 size: 15 residues. CDR3 protein: CASSYQGTGGNIQYF. Written as DNA, the CDR3 is TGTGCCAGCAGCTACCAGGGGACGGGGGGAAACATTCAGTACTTC.

This clone was picked up one time. V and J are TRBV6-5 and TRBJ1-1, with no clear D. The CDR3 runs 13 residues. From germline, CDR1 is MNHEY and CDR2 SVGAGI. V was clipped by 6 bases and J by 11 bases, with 19 bases between them. For the CDR3, the DNA is TGTGCCAGCAGATTAACACGAACCTCCGGGGCTTTCTTT. Translation gives CASRLTRTSGAFF.